Sequencing of this TCR beta chain was carried out in a study of immune evolution from preneoplasia to lung adenocarcinoma. Study-level results: Clonality was highest in normal lung, lower in later-stage lesions apparently. Highest clonality occurred in KRAS-mutant, not EGFR-mutant or double wild-type, nodules.

TCRdb's copy holds only in-frame clones and misses some; the assay was immunoSEQ multiplex PCR. This table holds 6,000 to 8,000 clones, just under 75% found once. As to this clone: What it binds is not known.

The CDR3 runs to 14 residues. Trimming stripped 4 bases from V and 0 bases from J, with 10 bases between. CDR1 and CDR2 from the germline V gene are SGHTA and FQGNSA. The sequencing input was FFPE lung adenocarcinoma in situ tissue. This clonotype was sampled from a donor of 70 years or more with lung adenocarcinoma. Some clones in this sample may be carry-over from other donors' samples. J is TRBJ2-7 and V is TRBV7-2, with D possibly called TRBD1 or TRBD2 (5 bases each). This CDR3 reads CASSWTGGSYEQYF. The CDR3 DNA is TGTGCCAGCAGCTGGACTGGGGGCTCCTACGAGCAGTACTTC.